The 24 T cell receptor beta chains below come from one sample, sequenced in a study of beta chain features in type 1 diabetes. The study reverse transcribed the entire isolated RNA, so it sequenced expressed TCRB transcripts. The method was immunoSEQ multiplex PCR; TCRdb's version includes in-frame clones alone and lacks a portion of them. The sample holds some 44,000 clones, under 65% seen once. The specimen sequenced was Tregs from blood. The receptors originated from a young woman in good health.

The chain carries TRBV30 and TRBJ2-3, with D possibly being TRBD2 (6 bases). The V end was cut by 2 bases, the J end by 6 bases, with 15 bases between. The CDR3 runs 14 residues. Germline assignment: CDR1 GTSNPN and CDR2 SVGIG (reference sequence). CDR3 region: CAWSPGLQGDTQYF. The CDR3 DNA follows: TGTGCCTGGAGTCCGGGACTCCAGGGTGATACGCAGTATTTT.

This clone was picked up a small number of times. The chain has TRBV19 and TRBJ2-7; 11 positions match TRBD2. The CDR3 length is 14 residues. V was pared by 6 bases and J by 5 bases, with 6 bases of the junction left unmatched. CDR1 and CDR2 from the germline V gene are LNHDA and SQIVND (reference sequence). In DNA form, the CDR3 reads TGTGCCAGTAGCTCTAGCGGGAGGATGAACGAGCAGTACTTC. Its protein product is CASSSSGRMNEQYF.

The chain uses TRBV2 and TRBJ2-1; TRBD2 aligns across 7 bases. Unmatched junction bases numbered 8, after V lost 2 bases and J lost 1 base. The CDR3 sequence is 17 residues long. The V gene's germline CDR1 is SNHLY and CDR2 FYNNEI. CDR3 in DNA: TGTGCCAGCAGTGAAAGGTGGGGGAGGGTTTCCTACAATGAGCAGTTCTTC. Its protein product is CASSERWGRVSYNEQFF.

V gene TRBV10-3 combines with J gene TRBJ1-2; D uncertain. This CDR3 spans 14 amino acids. V was cut by 0 bases and J by 2 bases, with 7 bases left in between. The germline gives CDR1 ENHRY, CDR2 SYGVKD. The CDR3 loop reads CAISESEVNYGYTF. CDR3 nucleotide sequence: TGTGCCATCAGTGAGTCTGAGGTCAACTATGGCTACACCTTC.

This sequence joins TRBV13 and TRBJ2-3; D is perhaps TRBD1 (5 bases). Germline CDR1 is PRHDT and CDR2 is FYEKMQ (reference sequence). The length of the CDR3 is 14 residues. The V and J ends lost 1 base and 4 bases respectively, with 9 bases between them. CDR3 nucleotide sequence: TGTGCCAGCAGCTTAGTCAGGGCCGCAGATACGCAGTATTTT. Protein product: CASSLVRAADTQYF. The complete variable domain, with remaining parts taken from reference TRBV13 and TRBJ2-3, reads AAGVIQSPRHLIKEKRETATLKCYPIPRHDTVYWYQQGPGQDPQFLISFYEKMQSDKGSIPDRFSAQQFSDYHSELNMSSLELGDSALYFCASSLVRAADTQYFGPGTRLTVL.

This clone was seen a few times. The rearrangement joins TRBV10-3 to TRBJ2-5, with 7 positions matching TRBD2. After removal of 11 bases from V and 4 bases from J, the junction contained 10 bases not matched to a gene. Germline V gives CDR1 ENHRY, CDR2 SYGVKD. There are 13 residues in the CDR3. In DNA form, the CDR3 reads TGTGCCGGGGCCCGCGGGAGTGGAGAGACCCAGTACTTC. Encoded protein: CAGARGSGETQYF.

This clone was observed a few times. The rearrangement links TRBV7-9 to TRBJ2-1; TRBD2 matches 8 bases. V dropped 1 base and J dropped 3; count of bases not matched to a gene: 5. The germline V gene has CDR1 SEHNR and CDR2 FQNEAQ (reference sequence). This CDR3 contains 16 residues. The CDR3 DNA reads as TGTGCCAGCAGCTTAGTGGCAGCGGGAGTCTACAATGAGCAGTTCTTC. It encodes CASSLVAAGVYNEQFF.

The rearrangement uses TRBV6-5 and TRBJ2-7; D is perhaps TRBD1 (6 bases). CDR3 size: 15 residues. Looked up from germline, CDR1 is MNHEY and CDR2 is SVGAGI. The ends were cut back, 0 bases at V and 2 bases at J, with 11 bases in the middle. The CDR3 DNA follows: TGTGCCAGCAGTTACTCCTACAGGACAGCCTACGAGCAGTACTTC. As protein: CASSYSYRTAYEQYF.

Relative to its sample, this clone is medium-sized (0.01 to 0.1%). V and J are TRBV10-3 and TRBJ1-4; D is possibly TRBD1 (6 bases). The ends were cut back, 3 bases at V and 4 bases at J, with 9 bases in the middle. The CDR3 contains 14 residues. Germline-derived CDR1 and CDR2 are ENHRY and SYGVKD. The CDR3 coding sequence is TGTGCCATCAGTGAAGGGGGTTATAATGAAAAACTGTTTTTT. Protein product: CAISEGGYNEKLFF.

The CDR3 loop reads CAISTRTGVQTEAFF. DNA of the CDR3: TGTGCCATCAGTACAAGGACAGGCGTACAAACTGAAGCTTTCTTT. J is TRBJ1-1 and V is TRBV10-3, with TRBD1 matching over 7 bases. The CDR3 runs 15 residues. Germline V lookup: CDR1 ENHRY, CDR2 SYGVKD. The J segment lost 5 bases and the V segment lost 5 bases, leaving 11 bases of the junction unmatched.

This clone has a handful of counts. The chain combines TRBV29-1 with TRBJ2-1, with 9 bases aligning to TRBD2. The CDR3 runs 15 residues. V lost 1 base, J lost 7 bases, and 8 bases stayed unmatched. The germline V gene encodes CDR1 SQVTM and CDR2 ANQGSEA. CDR3 residues: CSVEALSSGNNEQFF. The CDR3 DNA sequence: TGCAGCGTTGAAGCTCTGTCTAGCGGGAATAATGAGCAGTTCTTC.

V usage is TRBV28 and J usage is TRBJ2-2; 7 bases align to TRBD2. Unmatched junction bases numbered 5, after V lost 2 bases and J lost 5 bases. The CDR3 has 15 amino acids. Looked up from germline, CDR1 is MDHEN and CDR2 is SYDVKM. In DNA, the CDR3 is TGTGCCAGCAGTTTAGGAGGAGCGGGGACCGGGGAGCTGTTTTTT. Encoded protein: CASSLGGAGTGELFF.

This clone was detected a few times. V usage is TRBV19 and J usage is TRBJ2-3; 8 nucleotides align to TRBD2. The V and J ends lost 4 bases and 4 bases, in that order; junction bases with no gene match: 4. CDR1 LNHDA and CDR2 SQIVND come from the germline V gene (reference sequence). This CDR3 has 14 amino acids. CDR3 in amino acids: CASSRAGEADTQYF. The CDR3, as DNA: TGTGCCAGTAGTAGAGCGGGAGAAGCAGATACGCAGTATTTT.

The CDR3 sequence: CASSIDFGDRGQFF. As DNA, the CDR3 is TGTGCCAGTAGTATTGATTTCGGAGACAGGGGGCAGTTCTTC. The genes are TRBV19 and TRBJ2-1; 8 nucleotides align to TRBD1. The CDR3 covers 14 residues. Germline V gene data show CDR1 as LNHDA and CDR2 as SQIVND (reference sequence). After removal of 3 bases from V and 12 bases from J, the junction contained 10 bases not matched to a gene.

The table lists this clone with a few counts. This rearrangement joins TRBV18 to TRBJ1-2, with 8 bases lining up with TRBD1. The length of the CDR3 is 13 residues. Trimming removed 5 bases from V and 6 bases from J; junction bases left unmatched: 5. The germline V gene encodes CDR1 KGHSH and CDR2 LQKENI. CDR3 sequence: CASSSGGRDGYTF. In DNA form, the CDR3 reads TGTGCCAGCTCATCAGGGGGCAGGGATGGCTACACCTTC.

This clone was picked up a small number of times. J is TRBJ2-1 and V is TRBV4-1; 10 nucleotides agree with TRBD1. Trimming at V came to 4 bases and at J to 9 bases, leaving 6 bases not matched to a gene. CDR1 and CDR2 (germline): MGHRA, YSYEKL. The CDR3 sequence is 14 residues long. The CDR3 bases are TGCGCCAGCAGCCGGACAGGGGGTGTTGGTGAGCAGTTCTTC. Its protein product is CASSRTGGVGEQFF.

The table lists this clone with a few counts. As DNA, the CDR3 is TGTGCCAGCTCACCGACAGGGGTAGTTTTGGAGACCCAGTACTTC. This codes for CASSPTGVVLETQYF. The J gene is TRBJ2-5, the V gene TRBV18; 8 nucleotides match TRBD1. Germline V CDR1 and CDR2: KGHSH, LQKENI. CDR3 length: 15 amino acids. J gave up 5 bases and V 3 bases, and 8 bases lay outside the gene matches. Combining the CDR3 with reference TRBV18 and TRBJ2-5 gives the whole variable domain NAGVMQNPRHLVRRRGQEARLRCSPMKGHSHVYWYRQLPEEGLKFMVYLQKENIIDESGMPKERFSAEFPKEGPSILRIQQVVRGDSAAYFCASSPTGVVLETQYFGPGTRLLVL.

CDR3 loop: CASTGTDGYNEQFF. CDR3 coding DNA: TGTGCCAGCACCGGGACAGACGGCTACAATGAGCAGTTCTTC. The gene calls are TRBV2 and TRBJ2-1; 7 bases agree with TRBD1. Germline CDR1 SNHLY, CDR2 FYNNEI. The CDR3 loop spans 14 amino acids. J was trimmed by 3 bases and V by 7 bases; bases with no gene match: 6.

V usage is TRBV28 and J usage is TRBJ2-2; 8 bases line up with TRBD1. After removal of 8 bases from V and 4 bases from J, the junction contained 9 bases not matched to a gene. The CDR3 contains 15 residues. The germline gives CDR1 MDHEN, CDR2 SYDVKM. The CDR3 region is CASRTRGRITGELFF. The CDR3 DNA reads as TGTGCCAGCCGGACCAGGGGGCGCATCACCGGGGAGCTGTTTTTT.

Only one count was recorded for this clone. The V and J genes are TRBV5-1 and TRBJ2-1; 7 bases are shared with TRBD1. The CDR3 runs to 16 residues. Per the germline V gene, CDR1 is SGHRS and CDR2 is YFSETQ. V dropped 4 bases and J dropped 4; count of bases not matched to a gene: 11. DNA of the CDR3: TGCGCCAGCAGCCTGGGGGACAGCCCTTCATACAATGAGCAGTTCTTC. Encoded protein: CASSLGDSPSYNEQFF. Complete variable domain (other parts from reference TRBV5-1 and TRBJ2-1): KAGVTQTPRYLIKTRGQQVTLSCSPISGHRSVSWYQQTPGQGLQFLFEYFSETQRNKGNFPGRFSGRQFSNSRSEMNVSTLELGDSALYLCASSLGDSPSYNEQFFGPGTRLTVL.

In its sample, this clone was seen a few times. The V gene is TRBV7-2, the J gene TRBJ2-7; 9 nucleotides align to TRBD2. CDR1 is SGHTA, CDR2 FQGNSA, per germline. Germline trimming cut 6 bases from V and 0 bases from J; bases unmatched to any gene: 6. The CDR3 covers 15 residues. The CDR3 DNA reads TGTGCCAGCAGGCCAGCGGGAGGCAGCTCCTACGAGCAGTACTTC. It translates to CASRPAGGSSYEQYF.

This clone has just a few counts. The V call is TRBV7-2, the J call TRBJ2-3; 9 nucleotides line up with TRBD2. V shed 0 bases, J shed 2 bases, and the junction held 3 bases outside the gene matches. The germline V gene encodes CDR1 SGHTA and CDR2 FQGNSA. The CDR3 spans 16 residues. Written as DNA, the CDR3 is TGTGCCAGCAGCTTAGCGGGACTAGCATCCACAGATACGCAGTATTTT. Encoded protein: CASSLAGLASTDTQYF. The full variable domain, its missing parts supplied by reference TRBV7-2 and TRBJ2-3, is GAGVSQSPSNKVTEKGKDVELRCDPISGHTALYWYRQSLGQGLEFLIYFQGNSAPDKSGLPSDRFSAERTGGSVSTLTIQRTQQEDSAVYLCASSLAGLASTDTQYFGPGTRLTVL.

The genes are TRBV6-1 and TRBJ1-5, with TRBD1 matching over 8 bases. The CDR3 loop spans 16 amino acids. The V gene's germline CDR1 is MNHNS and CDR2 SASEGT. The junction had 9 bases not matched to a gene; V was cut back by 2 bases and J by 6 bases. CDR3 coding DNA: TGTGCCAGCAGTGAAACCCAGGGGGCGAGGGGTCAGCCCCAGCATTTT. Translation: CASSETQGARGQPQHF.

V and J are TRBV5-4 and TRBJ2-3; 9 bases match TRBD2. In germline, CDR1 is SGHNT, CDR2 YYREEE (reference sequence). This CDR3 has 15 amino acids. V lost 1 base to trimming and J lost 0 bases; unmatched junction nucleotides: 0. CDR3 in DNA: TGTGCCAGCAGCTTGACTAGCGGGAGCACAGATACGCAGTATTTT. Residues: CASSLTSGSTDTQYF.